This is a list of T cell receptor beta chains from one sample in a study of blood T cell repertoires in COVID-19. Repertoires were generated with immunoSEQ multiplex PCR, while TCRdb's copy carries only in-frame clones and drops some. The data show more than 25,000 clones, with roughly 90% seen just once and 3.5% to 4.5% held by the top ten. Material for sequencing was peripheral blood. These receptors were collected from a human donor in a cohort sampled during active COVID-19. CDR3s include the opening cysteine and the closing phenylalanine or tryptophan. The order of the fields is clone size, V gene, CDR3 length, J gene, D gene, CDR3 DNA, CDR3 protein. D genes are given only for firm matches. Clone size is not always given. Where it is, it says once, few, many or a class for expanded clones.

.,TRBV24-1,15,TRBJ1-3,TRBD1,TGTGCCACCAGTGATTTGGACAGGGCTGGAAACACCATATATTTT,CATSDLDRAGNTIYF
.,TRBV7-8,14,TRBJ2-2,TRBD2,TGTGCCAGCAGCATACTAGCGCTCACCGGGGAGCTGTTTTTT,CASSILALTGELFF
.,TRBV7-2,16,TRBJ1-3,.,TGTGCCAGCAGCTTAGCCGGCAGGGGCACTGGAAACACCATATATTTT,CASSLAGRGTGNTIYF
.,TRBV30,14,TRBJ1-3,.,TGTGCCTGGACCGACAGAAGCTCTGGAAACACCATATATTTT,CAWTDRSSGNTIYF
.,TRBV5-6,14,TRBJ2-7,TRBD1,TGTGCCAGCAGCTTAGGGACAGTCCTGGGGGAGCAGTACTTC,CASSLGTVLGEQYF
.,TRBV10-3,15,TRBJ2-7,TRBD1,TGTGCCATCAGTGCGGGACAGGGGGAAACCTACGAGCAGTACTTC,CAISAGQGETYEQYF
.,TRBV6-5,13,TRBJ2-3,.,TGTGCCAGCAGATCCTATCGAAGAGATACGCAGTATTTT,CASRSYRRDTQYF
few,TRBV5-1,15,TRBJ2-1,TRBD1,TGCGCCAGCAGCTCCCAGGGGGCGCGGTTCAATGAGCAGTTCTTC,CASSSQGARFNEQFF
.,TRBV13,15,TRBJ2-1,.,TGTGCCAGCAGCTTCAGGGTGAGGTACTACAATGAGCAGTTCTTC,CASSFRVRYYNEQFF
.,TRBV7-6,18,TRBJ1-3,.,TGTGCCAGCAGCTCATGGGGCGACAGGTCCAGCTCTGGAAACACCATATATTTT,CASSSWGDRSSSGNTIYF
few,TRBV4-1,15,TRBJ1-3,TRBD1,TGCGCCAGCAGCCGTAGCAGGGGGGCAGGAAACACCATATATTTT,CASSRSRGAGNTIYF
.,TRBV28,13,TRBJ2-7,TRBD1,TGTGCCAGTTTAGGGGGCCCATACTACGAGCAGTACTTC,CASLGGPYYEQYF
.,TRBV7-9,12,TRBJ1-1,.,TGTGCCAGCAGCCACGCCGGACAGATTTCTTTCTTT,CASSHAGQISFF
.,TRBV29-1,12,TRBJ1-3,TRBD1,TGCAGCGTTGACAGGGGGGCGAACACCATATATTTT,CSVDRGANTIYF
.,TRBV13,14,TRBJ2-5,TRBD1,TGTGCCAGCAGCAGGGACAGAAAACAAGAGACCCAGTACTTC,CASSRDRKQETQYF
.,TRBV6-5,13,TRBJ1-1,.,TGTGCCAGCACCTCTCTCCGGGGCACTGAAGCTTTCTTT,CASTSLRGTEAFF
.,TRBV6-4,15,TRBJ2-3,.,TGTGCCAGCAGTGACCTTGGGGCCCCTTCAGATACGCAGTATTTT,CASSDLGAPSDTQYF
once,TRBV27,16,TRBJ1-5,.,TGTGCCAGCAGACCCGGGGGGGGACACAGCCTCGGGCCCCAGCATTTT,CASRPGGGHSLGPQHF
.,TRBV14,15,TRBJ1-3,.,TGTGCCAGCAGTCCACAGAGGGTCTCTGGAAACACCATATATTTT,CASSPQRVSGNTIYF
.,TRBV11-2,12,TRBJ2-7,.,TGTGCCAGCACCTGGGGCGGCTACGAGCAGTACTTC,CASTWGGYEQYF
.,TRBV2,12,TRBJ2-7,.,TGTGCCAGCAGTAACTCTGGCTACGAGCAGTACTTC,CASSNSGYEQYF
.,TRBV9,17,TRBJ1-2,TRBD1,TGTGCCAGCAGCGCTGAGAGGGGGACAGGTATTAACTATGGCTACACCTTC,CASSAERGTGINYGYTF
.,TRBV7-6,16,TRBJ1-4,.,TGTGCCAGCAGCTCAAAGCCTGGAGTCCTTAATGAAAAACTGTTTTTT,CASSSKPGVLNEKLFF
few,TRBV19,17,TRBJ2-3,TRBD2,TGTGCCAGTAGTACCACTAGCGGGGGGGTTCGGACAGATACGCAGTATTTT,CASSTTSGGVRTDTQYF
few,TRBV5-1,15,TRBJ2-1,.,TGCGCCAGCAGCTTGGCTGAGCGATCCTACAATGAGCAGTTCTTC,CASSLAERSYNEQFF
.,TRBV3-1/TRBV3-2,14,TRBJ1-1,.,TGTGCCAGCAGCCAAAGAGAGGGGAACACTGAAGCTTTCTTT,CASSQREGNTEAFF
.,TRBV6-2/TRBV6-3,17,TRBJ1-1,TRBD1,TGTGCCAGCAGTTACCGGGCATCGACAGGGCTGGACACTGAAGCTTTCTTT,CASSYRASTGLDTEAFF
once,TRBV5-1,14,TRBJ2-5,TRBD1,TGCGCCAGCAGACACGGACAGGGGCAAGAGACCCAGTACTTC,CASRHGQGQETQYF
.,TRBV10-3,15,TRBJ2-1,TRBD2,TGTGCCATCAGTGTAAAAGCGGGGTCATACAATGAGCAGTTCTTC,CAISVKAGSYNEQFF
.,TRBV7-9,15,TRBJ1-6,TRBD1,TGTGCCAGCAGCTTAGGGGACAGGGTTTTTTCACCCCTCCACTTT,CASSLGDRVFSPLHF
.,TRBV18,16,TRBJ1-3,TRBD1,TGTGCCAGCTCACTCGGACAGGCGAACTCTGGAAACACCATATATTTT,CASSLGQANSGNTIYF
.,TRBV9,15,TRBJ2-1,TRBD2,TGTGCCAGCAGCGTAGCGTCTAGCGGGGGTCATGAGCAGTTCTTC,CASSVASSGGHEQFF
.,TRBV6-7,17,TRBJ2-4,TRBD1,TGTGCCAGCAGCCGGGACAGGGGTCTTCAAGCCAAAAACATTCAGTACTTC,CASSRDRGLQAKNIQYF
.,TRBV30,13,TRBJ2-7,TRBD1,TGTGCCTGGAGTGGCGGACAGGGAAGCGAGCAGTACTTC,CAWSGGQGSEQYF
once,TRBV3-1/TRBV3-2,12,TRBJ2-7,.,TGTGCCAGCAGCCAAGACATGTACGAGCAGTACTTC,CASSQDMYEQYF
.,TRBV6-4,15,TRBJ2-2,TRBD1,TGTGCCAGCAGGCTACAGGGGGCGGACACCGGGGAGCTGTTTTTT,CASRLQGADTGELFF
few,TRBV27,15,TRBJ2-2,TRBD1,TGTGCCCGCAACCGGGACAGGACCAACACCGGGGAGCTGTTTTTT,CARNRDRTNTGELFF
.,TRBV5-1,13,TRBJ1-1,.,TGCGCCAGCTCGACATCTGGACTCACTGAAGCTTTCTTT,CASSTSGLTEAFF
once,TRBV28,15,TRBJ2-2,.,TGTGCCAGCAGTTTATTAGAGACGAACACCGGGGAGCTGTTTTTT,CASSLLETNTGELFF
.,TRBV5-6,13,TRBJ1-5,.,TGTGCCAGCAGCTTTGGGACTAATCAGCCCCAGCATTTT,CASSFGTNQPQHF
.,TRBV30,16,TRBJ2-6,.,TGTGCCTGGAGTGTAGCAGGTTTCTCTGGGGCCAACGTCCTGACTTTC,CAWSVAGFSGANVLTF
.,TRBV7-9,13,TRBJ1-5,.,TGTGCCAGCAGCTTTGGAGGCAATCAGCCCCAGCATTTT,CASSFGGNQPQHF
.,TRBV29-1,13,TRBJ2-5,.,TGCAGCGTTGAGAAGCTACTCCCGGGGGCCCAGTACTTC,CSVEKLLPGAQYF
.,TRBV27,16,TRBJ1-5,.,TGTGCCAGCAGTCCCCAAGGAGGGGCACTCAATCAGCCCCAGCATTTT,CASSPQGGALNQPQHF
.,TRBV5-1,17,TRBJ2-2,.,TGCGCCAGCGGCACCCTTGCAACTGGACACACCACCGGGGAGCTGTTTTTT,CASGTLATGHTTGELFF